This T cell receptor beta chain was obtained from a study of T cells after yellow fever vaccination. Findings and limits, study-wide: Although most clonotypes did not, a small share appeared in both CD4 and CD8 compartments.

Many counts were recorded for this clonotype. No antigen is known for it. CDR3 size: 16 residues. The germline V and J ends were trimmed by 1 base and 4 bases, with 16 bases remaining between them. CDR1 SGHAT and CDR2 FQNNGV come from the germline V gene. A universal primer site and UMIs were added as TCR cDNA was made by 5'RACE template switching. MiXCR, run by TCRdb on the 5' RACE reads, gives a single entry per CDR3 protein. The sample has a few hundred thousand distinct CDR3 sequences, around 7.3% seen once; the top ten hold 15% to 20%. J is TRBJ1-2 and V is TRBV11-2, with D perhaps TRBD1 (6 bases). The material was PBMCs, obtained roughly 45 days after the first yellow fever vaccination. This sequence originates from a man younger than 30 who received the YFV17D yellow fever vaccine. CDR3 nucleotide sequence: TGTGCCAGCAGCTTAGGTCCTTACGACAGGTCCTATGGCTACACCTTC. It specifies CASSLGPYDRSYGYTF.